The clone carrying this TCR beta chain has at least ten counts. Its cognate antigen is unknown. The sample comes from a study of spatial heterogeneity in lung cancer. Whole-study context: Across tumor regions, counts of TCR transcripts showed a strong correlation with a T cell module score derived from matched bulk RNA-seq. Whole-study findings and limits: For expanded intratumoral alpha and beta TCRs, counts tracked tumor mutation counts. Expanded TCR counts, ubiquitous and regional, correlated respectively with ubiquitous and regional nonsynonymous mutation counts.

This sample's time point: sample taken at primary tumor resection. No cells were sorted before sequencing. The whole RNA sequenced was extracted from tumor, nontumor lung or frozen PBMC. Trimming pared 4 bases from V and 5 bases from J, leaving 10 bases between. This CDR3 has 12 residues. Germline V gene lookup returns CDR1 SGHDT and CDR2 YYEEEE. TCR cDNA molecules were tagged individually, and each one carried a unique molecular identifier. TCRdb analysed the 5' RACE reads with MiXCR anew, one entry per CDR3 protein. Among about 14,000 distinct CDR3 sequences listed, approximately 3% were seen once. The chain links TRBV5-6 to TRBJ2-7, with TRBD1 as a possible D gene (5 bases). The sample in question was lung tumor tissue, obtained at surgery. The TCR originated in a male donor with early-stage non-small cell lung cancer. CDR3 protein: CASSQGRDEQYF. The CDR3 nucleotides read TGTGCCAGCAGCCAGGGCCGGGACGAGCAGTACTTC.